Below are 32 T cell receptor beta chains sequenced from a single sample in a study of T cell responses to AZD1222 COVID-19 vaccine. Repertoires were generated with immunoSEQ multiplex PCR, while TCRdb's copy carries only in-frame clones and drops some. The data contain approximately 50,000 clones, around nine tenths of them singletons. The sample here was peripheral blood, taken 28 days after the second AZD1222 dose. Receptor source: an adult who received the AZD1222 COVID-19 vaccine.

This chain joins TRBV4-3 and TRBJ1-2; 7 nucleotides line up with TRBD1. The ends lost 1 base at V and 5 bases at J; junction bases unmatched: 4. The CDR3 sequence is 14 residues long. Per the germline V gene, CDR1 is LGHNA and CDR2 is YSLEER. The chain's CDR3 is CASSQAPTGYGYTF. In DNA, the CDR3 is TGCGCCAGCAGCCAAGCCCCGACAGGGTATGGCTACACCTTC.

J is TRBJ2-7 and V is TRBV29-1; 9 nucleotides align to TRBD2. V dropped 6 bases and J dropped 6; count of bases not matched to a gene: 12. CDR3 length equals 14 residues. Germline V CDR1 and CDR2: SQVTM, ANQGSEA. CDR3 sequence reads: CSVDLAGTRGEQYF. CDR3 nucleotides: TGCAGCGTCGATCTAGCGGGGACGCGTGGCGAGCAGTACTTC.

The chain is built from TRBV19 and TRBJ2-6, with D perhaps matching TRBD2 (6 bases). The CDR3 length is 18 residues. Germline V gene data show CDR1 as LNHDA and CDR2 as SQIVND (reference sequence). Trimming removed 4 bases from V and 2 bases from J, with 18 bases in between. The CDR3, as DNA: TGTGCCAGTAGTACCCCCGGAGGGACGGCCACTGGGGCCAACGTCCTGACTTTC. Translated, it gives CASSTPGGTATGANVLTF.

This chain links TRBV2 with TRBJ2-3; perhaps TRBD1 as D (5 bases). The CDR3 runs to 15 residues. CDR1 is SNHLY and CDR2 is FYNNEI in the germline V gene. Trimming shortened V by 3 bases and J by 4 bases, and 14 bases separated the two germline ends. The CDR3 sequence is CASSELGRVPDTQYF. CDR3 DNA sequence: TGTGCCAGCAGTGAGTTGGGCAGGGTCCCAGATACGCAGTATTTT.

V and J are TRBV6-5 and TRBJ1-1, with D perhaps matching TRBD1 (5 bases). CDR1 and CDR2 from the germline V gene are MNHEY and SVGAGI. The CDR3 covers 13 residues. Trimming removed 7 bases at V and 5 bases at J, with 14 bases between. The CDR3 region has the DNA TGTGCCAGCACGTTTAACGGGGGGACTGAAGCTTTCTTT. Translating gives CASTFNGGTEAFF.

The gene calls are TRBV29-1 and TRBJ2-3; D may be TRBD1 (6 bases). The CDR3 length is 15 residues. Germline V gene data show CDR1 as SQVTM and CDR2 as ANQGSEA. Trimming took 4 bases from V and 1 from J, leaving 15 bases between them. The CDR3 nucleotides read TGCAGCGTTGCTTATGGGGGCGAGGGCACAGATACGCAGTATTTT. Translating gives CSVAYGGEGTDTQYF.

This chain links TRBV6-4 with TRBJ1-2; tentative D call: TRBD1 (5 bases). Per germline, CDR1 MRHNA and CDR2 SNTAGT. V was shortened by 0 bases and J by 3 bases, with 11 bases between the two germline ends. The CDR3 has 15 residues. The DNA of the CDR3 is TGTGCCAGCAGTGACTCGGCAGGGAACTACTATGGCTACACCTTC. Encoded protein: CASSDSAGNYYGYTF.

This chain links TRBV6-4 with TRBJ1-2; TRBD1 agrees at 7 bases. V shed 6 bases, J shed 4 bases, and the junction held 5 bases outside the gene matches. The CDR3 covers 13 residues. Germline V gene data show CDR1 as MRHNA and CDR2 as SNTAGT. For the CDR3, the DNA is TGTGCCAGCAGCGAACAGGGGTCCTATGGCTACACCTTC. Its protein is CASSEQGSYGYTF.

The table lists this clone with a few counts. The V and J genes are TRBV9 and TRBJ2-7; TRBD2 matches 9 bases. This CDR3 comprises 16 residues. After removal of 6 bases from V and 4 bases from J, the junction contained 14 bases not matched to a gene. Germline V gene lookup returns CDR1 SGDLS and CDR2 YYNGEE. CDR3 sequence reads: CASTHLPGTSPYEQYF. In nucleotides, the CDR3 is TGTGCCAGCACCCACCTTCCAGGGACTAGCCCATACGAGCAGTACTTC.

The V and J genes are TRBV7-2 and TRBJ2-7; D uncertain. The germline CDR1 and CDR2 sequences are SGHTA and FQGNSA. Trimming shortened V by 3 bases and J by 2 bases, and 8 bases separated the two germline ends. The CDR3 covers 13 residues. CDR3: CASSFAKTYEQYF. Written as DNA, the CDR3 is TGTGCCAGCAGCTTTGCAAAAACCTACGAGCAGTACTTC.

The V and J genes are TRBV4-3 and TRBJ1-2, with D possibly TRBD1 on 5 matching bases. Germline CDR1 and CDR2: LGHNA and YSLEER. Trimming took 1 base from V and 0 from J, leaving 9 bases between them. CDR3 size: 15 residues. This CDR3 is CASSQGVGPNYGYTF. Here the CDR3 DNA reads TGCGCCAGCAGCCAAGGCGTGGGGCCTAACTATGGCTACACCTTC.

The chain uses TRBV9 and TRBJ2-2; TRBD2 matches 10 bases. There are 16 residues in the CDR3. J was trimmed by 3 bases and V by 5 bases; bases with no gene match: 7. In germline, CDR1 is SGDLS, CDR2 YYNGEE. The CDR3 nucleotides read TGTGCCAGCAGTCCTAGGACTAGCGGACACACCGGGGAGCTGTTTTTT. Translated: CASSPRTSGHTGELFF.

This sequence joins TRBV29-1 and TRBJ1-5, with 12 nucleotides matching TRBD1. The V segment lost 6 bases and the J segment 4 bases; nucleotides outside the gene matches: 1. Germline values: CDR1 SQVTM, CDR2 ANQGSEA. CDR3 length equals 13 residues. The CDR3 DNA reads TGCAGCGTGGGACAGGGGGCAAATCAGCCCCAGCATTTT. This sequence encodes CSVGQGANQPQHF.

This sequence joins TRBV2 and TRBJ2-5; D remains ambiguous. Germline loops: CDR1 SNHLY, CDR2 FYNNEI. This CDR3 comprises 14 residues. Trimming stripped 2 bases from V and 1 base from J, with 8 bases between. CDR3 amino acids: CASSELVSQETQYF. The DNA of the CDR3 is TGTGCCAGCAGTGAATTGGTCAGCCAAGAGACCCAGTACTTC.

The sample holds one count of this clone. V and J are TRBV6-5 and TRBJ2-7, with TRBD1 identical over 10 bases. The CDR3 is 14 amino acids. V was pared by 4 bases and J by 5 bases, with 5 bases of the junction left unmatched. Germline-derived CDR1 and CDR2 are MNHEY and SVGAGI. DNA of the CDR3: TGTGCCAGCAGTTCATGGGACAGGGGCAACGAGCAGTACTTC. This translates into CASSSWDRGNEQYF.

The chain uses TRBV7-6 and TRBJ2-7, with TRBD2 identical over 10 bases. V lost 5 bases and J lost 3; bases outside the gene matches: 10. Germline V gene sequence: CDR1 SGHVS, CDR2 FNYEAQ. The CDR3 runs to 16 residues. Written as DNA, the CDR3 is TGTGCCAGCAGCACTAGCGCTAGCGGGAGTGTCTACGAGCAGTACTTC. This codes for CASSTSASGSVYEQYF.

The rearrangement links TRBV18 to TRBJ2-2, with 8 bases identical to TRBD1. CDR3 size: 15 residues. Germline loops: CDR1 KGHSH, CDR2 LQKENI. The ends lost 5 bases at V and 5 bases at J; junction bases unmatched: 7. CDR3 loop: CASSSRQGWTGELFF. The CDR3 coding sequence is TGTGCCAGCTCATCCCGACAGGGGTGGACCGGGGAGCTGTTTTTT.

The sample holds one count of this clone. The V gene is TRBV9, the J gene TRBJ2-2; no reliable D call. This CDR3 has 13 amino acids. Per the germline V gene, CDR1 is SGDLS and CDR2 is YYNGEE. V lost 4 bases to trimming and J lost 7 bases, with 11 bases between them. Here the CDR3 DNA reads TGTGCCAGCAGCCTCGGTACTTTCGGGGAGCTGTTTTTT. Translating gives CASSLGTFGELFF.

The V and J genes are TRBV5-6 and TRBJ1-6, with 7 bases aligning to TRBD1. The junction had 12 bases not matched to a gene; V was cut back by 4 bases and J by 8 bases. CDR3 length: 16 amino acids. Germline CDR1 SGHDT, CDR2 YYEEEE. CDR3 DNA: TGTGCCAGCAGCCCCGGGCAGGGGGGAGGTTATTCACCCCTCCACTTT. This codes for CASSPGQGGGYSPLHF.

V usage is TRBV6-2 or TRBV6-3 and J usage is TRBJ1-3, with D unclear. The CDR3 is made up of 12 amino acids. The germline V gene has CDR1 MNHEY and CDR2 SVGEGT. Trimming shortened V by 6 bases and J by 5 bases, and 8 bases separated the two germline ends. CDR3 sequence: CASSQPRNTIYF. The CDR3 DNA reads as TGTGCCAGCAGCCAGCCTCGAAACACCATATATTTT.

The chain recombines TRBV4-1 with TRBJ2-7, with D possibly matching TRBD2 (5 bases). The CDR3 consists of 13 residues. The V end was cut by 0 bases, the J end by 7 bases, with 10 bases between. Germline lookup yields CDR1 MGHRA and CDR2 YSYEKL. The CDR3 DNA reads TGCGCCAGCAGCCAAGATGGATCGGGGGAGCAGTACTTC. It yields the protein CASSQDGSGEQYF.

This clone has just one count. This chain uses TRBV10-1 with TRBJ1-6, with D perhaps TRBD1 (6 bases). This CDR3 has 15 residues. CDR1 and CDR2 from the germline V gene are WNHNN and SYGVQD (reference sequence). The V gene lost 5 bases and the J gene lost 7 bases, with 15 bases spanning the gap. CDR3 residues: CASSNIQGRNSPLHF. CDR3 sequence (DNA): TGCGCCAGCAGTAATATACAGGGACGGAATTCACCCCTCCACTTT.

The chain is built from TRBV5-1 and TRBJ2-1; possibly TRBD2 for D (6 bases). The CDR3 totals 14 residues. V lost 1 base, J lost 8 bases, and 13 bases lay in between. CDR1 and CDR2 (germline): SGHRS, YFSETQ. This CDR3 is CASSLSPGGDEQFF. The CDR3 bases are TGCGCCAGCAGCTTGAGCCCAGGAGGGGATGAGCAGTTCTTC.

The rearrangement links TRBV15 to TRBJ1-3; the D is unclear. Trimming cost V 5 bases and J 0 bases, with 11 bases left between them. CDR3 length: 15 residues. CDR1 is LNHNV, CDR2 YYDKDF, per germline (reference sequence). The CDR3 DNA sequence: TGTGCCACCAGCGCGATCCGAGGCTCTGGAAACACCATATATTTT. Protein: CATSAIRGSGNTIYF.

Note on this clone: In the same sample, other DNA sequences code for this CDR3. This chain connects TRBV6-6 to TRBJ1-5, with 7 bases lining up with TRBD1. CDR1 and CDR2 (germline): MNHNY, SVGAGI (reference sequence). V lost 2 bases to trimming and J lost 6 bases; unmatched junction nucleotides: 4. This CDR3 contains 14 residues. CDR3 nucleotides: TGTGCCAGCAGTTACGAGGGGGCCGGTCAGCCCCAGCATTTT. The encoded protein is CASSYEGAGQPQHF.

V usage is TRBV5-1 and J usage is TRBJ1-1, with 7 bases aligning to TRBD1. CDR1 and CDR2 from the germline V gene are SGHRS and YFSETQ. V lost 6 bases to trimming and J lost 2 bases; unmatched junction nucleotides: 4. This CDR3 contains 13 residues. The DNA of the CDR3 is TGCGCCAGCACCCGGGACAGCAACACTGAAGCTTTCTTT. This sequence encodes CASTRDSNTEAFF.

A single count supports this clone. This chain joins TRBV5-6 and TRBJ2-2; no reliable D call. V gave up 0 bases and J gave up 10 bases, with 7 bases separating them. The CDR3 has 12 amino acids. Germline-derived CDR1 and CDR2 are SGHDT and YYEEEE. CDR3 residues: CASSLVSPELFF. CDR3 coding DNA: TGTGCCAGCAGCTTGGTCTCCCCGGAGCTGTTTTTT.

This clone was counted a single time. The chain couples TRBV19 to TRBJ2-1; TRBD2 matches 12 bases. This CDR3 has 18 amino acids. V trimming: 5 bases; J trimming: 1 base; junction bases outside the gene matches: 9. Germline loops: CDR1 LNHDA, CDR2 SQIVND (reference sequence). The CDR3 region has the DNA TGTGCCAGTAGTGAAGGGAGACTAGCGGGAGTATCCTACAATGAGCAGTTCTTC. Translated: CASSEGRLAGVSYNEQFF. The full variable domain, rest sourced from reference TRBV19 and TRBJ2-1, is DGGITQSPKYLFRKEGQNVTLSCEQNLNHDAMYWYRQDPGQGLRLIYYSQIVNDFQKGDIAEGYSVSREKKESFPLTVTSAQKNPTAFYLCASSEGRLAGVSYNEQFFGPGTRLTVL.

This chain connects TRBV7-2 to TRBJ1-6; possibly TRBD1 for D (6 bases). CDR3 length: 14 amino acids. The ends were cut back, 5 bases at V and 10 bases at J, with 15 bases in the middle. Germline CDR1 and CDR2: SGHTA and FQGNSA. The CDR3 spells CASSQGSGVSPLHF. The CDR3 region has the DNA TGTGCCAGCAGCCAGGGATCAGGGGTATCACCCCTCCACTTT. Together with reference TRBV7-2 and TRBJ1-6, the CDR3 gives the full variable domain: GAGVSQSPSNKVTEKGKDVELRCDPISGHTALYWYRQSLGQGLEFLIYFQGNSAPDKSGLPSDRFSAERTGGSVSTLTIQRTQQEDSAVYLCASSQGSGVSPLHFGNGTRLTVT.

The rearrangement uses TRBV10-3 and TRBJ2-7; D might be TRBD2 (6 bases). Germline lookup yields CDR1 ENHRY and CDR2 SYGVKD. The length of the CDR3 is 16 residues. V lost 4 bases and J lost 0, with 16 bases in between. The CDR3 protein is CAISGVRRDDSYEQYF. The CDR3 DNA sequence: TGTGCCATCAGTGGGGTGAGGCGGGATGACTCCTACGAGCAGTACTTC.

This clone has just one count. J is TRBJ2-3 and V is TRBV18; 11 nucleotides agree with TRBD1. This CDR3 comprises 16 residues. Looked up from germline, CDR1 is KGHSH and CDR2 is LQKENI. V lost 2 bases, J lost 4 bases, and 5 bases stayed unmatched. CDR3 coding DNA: TGTGCCAGCTCACCAAGTCGGACAGGGGGCGCAGATACGCAGTATTTT. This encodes CASSPSRTGGADTQYF.

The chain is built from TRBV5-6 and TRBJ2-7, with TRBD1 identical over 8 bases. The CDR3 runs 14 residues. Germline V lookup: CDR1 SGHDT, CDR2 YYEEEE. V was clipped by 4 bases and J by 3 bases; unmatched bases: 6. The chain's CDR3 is CASSLDRGNYEQYF. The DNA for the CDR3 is TGTGCCAGCAGCCTCGACAGGGGCAACTACGAGCAGTACTTC.